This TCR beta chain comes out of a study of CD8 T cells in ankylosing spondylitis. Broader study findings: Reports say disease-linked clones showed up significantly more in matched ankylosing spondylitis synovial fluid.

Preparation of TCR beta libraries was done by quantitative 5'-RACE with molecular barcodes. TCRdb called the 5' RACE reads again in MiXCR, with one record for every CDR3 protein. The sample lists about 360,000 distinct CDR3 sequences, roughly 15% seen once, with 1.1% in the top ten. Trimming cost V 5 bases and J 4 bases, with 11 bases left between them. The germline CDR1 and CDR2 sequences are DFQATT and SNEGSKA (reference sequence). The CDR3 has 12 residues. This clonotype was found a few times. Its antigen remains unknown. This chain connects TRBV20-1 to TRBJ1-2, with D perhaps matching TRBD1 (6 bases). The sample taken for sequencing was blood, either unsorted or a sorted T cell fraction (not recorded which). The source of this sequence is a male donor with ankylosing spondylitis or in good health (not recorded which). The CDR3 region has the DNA TGCAGTGCTGCCGACAGGCGCTATGGCTACACCTTC. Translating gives CSAADRRYGYTF.